This T cell receptor (beta chain) stems from a study of blood T cell repertoires in COVID-19. Study in general: Acute and convalescent COVID-19 samples came from the United States, Italy and Spain. T cells, B-cell-depleted T cells, or PBMCs supplied cDNA or gDNA.

In the authors' workflow: Counts of nucleated cells, estimated from reference gene primer amplification, were obtained. Assay used: immunoSEQ multiplex PCR; TCRdb lists only in-frame clones, some missing. The DNA gave D and trimming, while V, J and clone size come from that table. The table records about 180,000 clones, 80% to 90% of them present only once. This TCR came from a human donor with active or convalescent COVID-19. The donor label of this sample is uncertain. The sample comprised peripheral blood.

CDR3 sequence reads: CASSLAHGVRGPYGYTF. DNA for the CDR3: TGTGCCAGCAGCTTAGCCCACGGGGTCAGGGGGCCCTATGGCTACACCTTC. The rearrangement links TRBV7-9 to TRBJ1-2, with 8 bases identical to TRBD1. The CDR3 runs to 17 residues. CDR1 and CDR2 from the germline V gene are SEHNR and FQNEAQ (reference sequence). The V and J ends lost 0 bases and 4 bases, in that order; junction bases with no gene match: 10.